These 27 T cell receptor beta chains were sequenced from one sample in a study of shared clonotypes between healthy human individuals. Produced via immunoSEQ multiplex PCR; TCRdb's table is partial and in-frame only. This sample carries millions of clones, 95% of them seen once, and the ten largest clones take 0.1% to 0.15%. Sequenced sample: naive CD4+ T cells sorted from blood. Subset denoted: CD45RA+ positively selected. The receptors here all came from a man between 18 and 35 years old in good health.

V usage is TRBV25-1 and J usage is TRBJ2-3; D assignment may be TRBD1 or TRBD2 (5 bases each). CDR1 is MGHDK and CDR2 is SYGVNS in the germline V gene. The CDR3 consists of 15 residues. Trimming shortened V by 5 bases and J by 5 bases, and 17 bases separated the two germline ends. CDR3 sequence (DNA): TGTGCCAGCAGTCCCCCGGGAACGCAGGGAGATACGCAGTATTTT. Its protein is CASSPPGTQGDTQYF.

The CDR3 spells CASSVQPFRPSESYGYTF. The CDR3 DNA reads as TGTGCCAGCAGCGTGCAGCCGTTTCGCCCAAGTGAGAGCTATGGCTACACCTTC. The V and J genes are TRBV9 and TRBJ1-2; D is unresolved. Germline values: CDR1 SGDLS, CDR2 YYNGEE. V shed 2 bases and J shed 4 bases, with 24 bases lying between them. The CDR3 loop spans 18 amino acids.

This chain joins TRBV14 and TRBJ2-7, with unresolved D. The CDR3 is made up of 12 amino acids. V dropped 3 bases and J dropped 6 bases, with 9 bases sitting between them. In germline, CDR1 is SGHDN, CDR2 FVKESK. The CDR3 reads CASSQDRFEQYF. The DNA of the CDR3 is TGTGCCAGCAGCCAGGATAGGTTCGAGCAGTACTTC.

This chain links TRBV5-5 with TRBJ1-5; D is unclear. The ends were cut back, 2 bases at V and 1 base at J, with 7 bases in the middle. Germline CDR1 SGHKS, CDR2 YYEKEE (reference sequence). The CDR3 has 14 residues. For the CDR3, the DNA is TGTGCCAGCAGCTTCGGCAAAAGCAATCAGCCCCAGCATTTT. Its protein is CASSFGKSNQPQHF. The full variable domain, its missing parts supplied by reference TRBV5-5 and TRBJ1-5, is DAGVTQSPTHLIKTRGQQVTLRCSPISGHKSVSWYQQVLGQGPQFIFQYYEKEERGRGNFPDRFSARQFPNYSSELNVNALLLGDSALYLCASSFGKSNQPQHFGDGTRLSIL.

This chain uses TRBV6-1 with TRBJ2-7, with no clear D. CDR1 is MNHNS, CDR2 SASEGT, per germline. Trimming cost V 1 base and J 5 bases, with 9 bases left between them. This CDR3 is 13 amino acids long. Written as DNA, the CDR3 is TGTGCCAGCAGTGAAGTTTGGGGAAACGAGCAGTACTTC. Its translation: CASSEVWGNEQYF.

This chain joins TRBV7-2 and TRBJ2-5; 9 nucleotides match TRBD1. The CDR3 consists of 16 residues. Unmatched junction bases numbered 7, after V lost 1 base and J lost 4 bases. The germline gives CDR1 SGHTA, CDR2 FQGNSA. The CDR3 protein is CASSLVLNRGRETQYF. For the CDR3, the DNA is TGTGCCAGCAGCTTAGTCCTGAACAGGGGGCGAGAGACCCAGTACTTC.

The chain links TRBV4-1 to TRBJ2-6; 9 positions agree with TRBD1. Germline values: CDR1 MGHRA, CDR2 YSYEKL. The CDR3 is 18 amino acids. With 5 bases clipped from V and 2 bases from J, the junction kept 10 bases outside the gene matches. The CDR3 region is CASSGRTGEITGANVLTF. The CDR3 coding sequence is TGCGCCAGCAGCGGACGGACAGGGGAAATTACTGGGGCCAACGTCCTGACTTTC.

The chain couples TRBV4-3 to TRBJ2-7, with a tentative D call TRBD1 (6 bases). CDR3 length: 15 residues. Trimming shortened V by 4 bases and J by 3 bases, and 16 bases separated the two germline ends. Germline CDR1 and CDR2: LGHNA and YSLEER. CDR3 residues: CASSPFPQGNYEQYF. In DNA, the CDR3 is TGCGCCAGCAGCCCCTTCCCCCAGGGGAACTACGAGCAGTACTTC.

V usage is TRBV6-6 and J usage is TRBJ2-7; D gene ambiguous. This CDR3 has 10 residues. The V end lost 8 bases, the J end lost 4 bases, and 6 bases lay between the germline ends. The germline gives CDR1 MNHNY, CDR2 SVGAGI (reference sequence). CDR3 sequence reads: CASGFYEQYF. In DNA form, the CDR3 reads TGTGCCAGCGGGTTTTACGAGCAGTACTTC.

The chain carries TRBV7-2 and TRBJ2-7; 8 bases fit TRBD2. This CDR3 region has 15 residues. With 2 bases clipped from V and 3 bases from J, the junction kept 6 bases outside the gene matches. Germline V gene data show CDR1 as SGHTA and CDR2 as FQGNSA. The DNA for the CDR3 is TGTGCCAGCAGCTTAAGTCGGCTAGCGGGCTACGAGCAGTACTTC. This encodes CASSLSRLAGYEQYF.

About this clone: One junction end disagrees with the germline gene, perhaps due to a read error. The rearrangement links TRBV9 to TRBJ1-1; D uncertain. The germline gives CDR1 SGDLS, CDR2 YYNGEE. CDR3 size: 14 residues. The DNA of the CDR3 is TGTGCCAGCAGCTCTATCGGTGCGAACGCTGAAGCTTTCTTT. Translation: CASSSIGANAEAFF.

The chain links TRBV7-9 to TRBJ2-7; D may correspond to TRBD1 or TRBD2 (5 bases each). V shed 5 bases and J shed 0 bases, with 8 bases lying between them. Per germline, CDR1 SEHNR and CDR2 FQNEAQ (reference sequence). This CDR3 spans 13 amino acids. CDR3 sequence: CASSPGTSYEQYF. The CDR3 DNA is TGTGCCAGCAGCCCCGGGACCTCCTACGAGCAGTACTTC.

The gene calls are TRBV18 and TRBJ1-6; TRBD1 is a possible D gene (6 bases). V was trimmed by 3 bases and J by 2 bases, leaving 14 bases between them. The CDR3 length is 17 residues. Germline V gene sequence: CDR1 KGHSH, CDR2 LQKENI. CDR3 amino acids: CASSPIAGTTYNSPLHF. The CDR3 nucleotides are TGTGCCAGCTCACCCATAGCTGGGACAACCTATAATTCACCCCTCCACTTT. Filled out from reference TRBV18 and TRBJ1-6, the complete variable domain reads NAGVMQNPRHLVRRRGQEARLRCSPMKGHSHVYWYRQLPEEGLKFMVYLQKENIIDESGMPKERFSAEFPKEGPSILRIQQVVRGDSAAYFCASSPIAGTTYNSPLHFGNGTRLTVT.

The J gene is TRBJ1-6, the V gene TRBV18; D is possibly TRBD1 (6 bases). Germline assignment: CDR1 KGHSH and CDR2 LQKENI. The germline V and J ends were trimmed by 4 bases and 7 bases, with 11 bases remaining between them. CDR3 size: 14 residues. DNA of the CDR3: TGTGCCAGCTCACGTGGCAGGGGAAATTCACCCCTCCACTTT. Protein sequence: CASSRGRGNSPLHF.

The CDR3 sequence: CASSPRTKETQYF. In DNA, the CDR3 is TGTGCCAGCAGCCCGAGAACCAAAGAGACCCAGTACTTC. The chain combines TRBV5-4 with TRBJ2-5; D is unclear. Germline assignment: CDR1 SGHNT and CDR2 YYREEE (reference sequence). Trimming took off 4 bases at V and 3 bases at J, with 10 bases between the two ends. This CDR3 is 13 amino acids long.

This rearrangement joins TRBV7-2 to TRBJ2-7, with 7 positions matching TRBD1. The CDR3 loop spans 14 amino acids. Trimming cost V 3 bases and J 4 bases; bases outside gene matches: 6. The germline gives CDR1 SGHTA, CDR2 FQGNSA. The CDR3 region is CASSFKTGKYEQYF. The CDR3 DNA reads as TGTGCCAGCAGCTTTAAGACAGGGAAATACGAGCAGTACTTC.

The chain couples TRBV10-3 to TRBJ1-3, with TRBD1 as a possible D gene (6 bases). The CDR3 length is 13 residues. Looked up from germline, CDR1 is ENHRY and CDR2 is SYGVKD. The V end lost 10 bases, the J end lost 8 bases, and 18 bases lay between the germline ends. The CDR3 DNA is TGTGCCACCTCCCCGACAGGTCTAGACACCATATATTTT. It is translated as CATSPTGLDTIYF.

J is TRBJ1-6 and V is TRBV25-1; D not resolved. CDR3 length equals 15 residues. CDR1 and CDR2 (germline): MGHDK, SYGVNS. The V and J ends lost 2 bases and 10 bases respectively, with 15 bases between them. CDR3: CASSETPGAGSPLHF. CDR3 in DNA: TGTGCCAGCAGTGAAACTCCAGGAGCAGGATCACCCCTCCACTTT.

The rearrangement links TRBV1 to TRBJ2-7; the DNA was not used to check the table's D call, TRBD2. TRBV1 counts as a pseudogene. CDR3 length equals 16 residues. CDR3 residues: CTSSHLGGGERYEQYF. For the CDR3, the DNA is TGCACCAGCAGCCATTTGGGAGGGGGGGAGAGGTACGAGCAGTACTTC.

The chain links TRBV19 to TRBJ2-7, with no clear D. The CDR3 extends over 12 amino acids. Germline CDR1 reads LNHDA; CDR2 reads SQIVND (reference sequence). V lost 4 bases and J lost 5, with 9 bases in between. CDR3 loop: CASSTVRDEQYF. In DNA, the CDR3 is TGTGCCAGTAGTACCGTTAGGGACGAGCAGTACTTC.

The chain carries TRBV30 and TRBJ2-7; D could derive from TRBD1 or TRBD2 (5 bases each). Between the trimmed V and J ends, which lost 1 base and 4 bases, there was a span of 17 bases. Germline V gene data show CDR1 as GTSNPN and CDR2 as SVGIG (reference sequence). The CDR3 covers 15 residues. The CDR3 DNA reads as TGTGCCTGGAGTGAGGGACCCATAAAAGGGTACGAGCAGTACTTC. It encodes CAWSEGPIKGYEQYF.

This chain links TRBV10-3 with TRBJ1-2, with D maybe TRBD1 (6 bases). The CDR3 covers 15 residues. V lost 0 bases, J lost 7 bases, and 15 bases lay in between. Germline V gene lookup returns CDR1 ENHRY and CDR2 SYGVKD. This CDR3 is CAISESLLRGAGYTF. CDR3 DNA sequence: TGTGCCATCAGTGAGTCGCTTCTGCGGGGGGCTGGCTACACCTTC.

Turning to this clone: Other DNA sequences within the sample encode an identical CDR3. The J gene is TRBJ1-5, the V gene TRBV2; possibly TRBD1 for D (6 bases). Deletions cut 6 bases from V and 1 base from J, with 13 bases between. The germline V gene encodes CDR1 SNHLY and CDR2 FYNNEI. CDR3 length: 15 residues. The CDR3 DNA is TGTGCCAGCAGCGAGGAGGGGGACAGCAATCAGCCCCAGCATTTT. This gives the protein CASSEEGDSNQPQHF. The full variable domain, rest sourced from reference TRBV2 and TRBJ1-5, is EPEVTQTPSHQVTQMGQEVILRCVPISNHLYFYWYRQILGQKVEFLVSFYNNEISEKSEIFDDQFSVERPDGSNFTLKIRSTKLEDSAMYFCASSEEGDSNQPQHFGDGTRLSIL.

The CDR3 loop is CASSETSGGPVPDTQYF. The CDR3 bases are TGCGCCAGCAGTGAAACTAGCGGGGGGCCGGTCCCAGATACGCAGTATTTT. V and J are TRBV10-2 and TRBJ2-3; 12 bases align to TRBD2. V gave up 3 bases and J gave up 4 bases; unmatched junction bases: 8. Per germline, CDR1 WSHSY and CDR2 SAAADI. The CDR3 runs to 17 residues.

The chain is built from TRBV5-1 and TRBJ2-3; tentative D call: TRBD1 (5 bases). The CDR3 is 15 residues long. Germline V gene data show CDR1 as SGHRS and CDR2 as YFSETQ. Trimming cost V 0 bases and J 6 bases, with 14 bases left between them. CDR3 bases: TGCGCCAGCAGCTTGGGACAGACCCTTCTGGATACGCAGTATTTT. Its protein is CASSLGQTLLDTQYF.

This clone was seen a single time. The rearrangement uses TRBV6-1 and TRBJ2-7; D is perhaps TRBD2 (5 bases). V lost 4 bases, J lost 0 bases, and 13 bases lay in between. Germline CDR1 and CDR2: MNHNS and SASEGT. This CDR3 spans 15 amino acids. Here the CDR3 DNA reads TGTGCCAGCAGTGGGGTTAGCGTCAGCTCCTACGAGCAGTACTTC. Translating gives CASSGVSVSSYEQYF.

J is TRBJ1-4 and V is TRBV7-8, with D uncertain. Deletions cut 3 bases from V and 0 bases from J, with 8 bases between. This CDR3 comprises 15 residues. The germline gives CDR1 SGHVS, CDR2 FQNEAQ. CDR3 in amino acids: CASSLSATTNEKLFF. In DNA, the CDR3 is TGTGCCAGCAGCTTGTCAGCTACAACTAATGAAAAACTGTTTTTT.